This T cell receptor (beta chain) came from a study of cytomegalovirus exposure and HLA in healthy donors. Study-wide context: Samples from HLA-typed donors yielded about 85 million unique TCRs in an early data release. The Caucasian-associated ancestry cluster contained 81% of the approximately 400 genotyped donors. Overall study findings and caveats: Earlier results showed most TCR beta V segments being productive about 90% or about 30% of the time.

Use of 60 Vbeta and 13 Jbeta primers characterized the PCR. Measured with immunoSEQ multiplex PCR; TCRdb has only the in-frame clones, and not every one. Of 160,000 or so clones listed, over 65% are singletons. The CDR3 extends over 15 amino acids. Per germline, CDR1 GTSNPN and CDR2 SVGIG (reference sequence). The J segment lost 5 bases and the V segment lost 2 bases, leaving 9 bases of the junction unmatched. For this clone: As yet, its antigen is unknown.

The chain carries TRBV30 and TRBJ2-5, with TRBD2 matching 9 bases. The source of this sequence is a man between 18 and 35 years old in good health and CMV-seropositive. Sequencing was performed on PBMCs. The DNA for the CDR3 is TGTGCCTGGAGTTACAGCGGGGGGCCCCTGGAGACCCAGTACTTC. Its protein is CAWSYSGGPLETQYF. Complete variable domain (other parts from reference TRBV30 and TRBJ2-5): SQTIHQWPATLVQPVGSPLSLECTVEGTSNPNLYWYRQAAGRGLQLLFYSVGIGQISSEVPQNLSASRPQDRQFILSSKKLLLSDSGFYLCAWSYSGGPLETQYFGPGTRLLVL.